This is a list of T cell receptor beta chains from one sample in a study of CD8+CD57+ T cells in acquired aplastic anemia. TCRdb reprocessed the reads with MiXCR, giving one entry per CDR3 protein. The profile shows over 150,000 distinct CDR3 sequences, around half of them singletons. The sample consisted of sorted CD4+, CD8+, or CD8+CD57+ T cells (not recorded which) from PBMCs. Receptor source: a human donor with aplastic anemia. Each CDR3 is given with its conserved first and last residue. D genes are given only for firm matches. Size is stated for part of the rows, as once, few or many counts, or as a class when the clone is expanded.

d_call cdr3_length j_call v_call clone_size cdr3_nt cdr3_aa
TRBD2 15 TRBJ2-7 TRBV10-1 . TGCGCCAGCAGTGAGTTGGCGACTAGCGGCTACGAGCAGTACTTC CASSELATSGYEQYF
. 12 TRBJ1-2 TRBV10-3 few TGTGCCATCAGAGGGACCAACTATGGCTACACCTTC CAIRGTNYGYTF
TRBD1 15 TRBJ2-5 TRBV7-2 . TGTGCCAGCAGCTTGGTGACAGGGGGCCAAGAGACCCAGTACTTC CASSLVTGGQETQYF
TRBD2 17 TRBJ2-1 TRBV3-1 . TGTGCCAGCAGCCGATATGGGACTAGCGGCACTGGCAATGAGCAGTTCTTC CASSRYGTSGTGNEQFF
TRBD2 17 TRBJ2-1 TRBV10-3 many TGTGCCATCAGTGAGTCGATGGGACTAGCGGGAGGGCCTGAGCAGTTCTTC CAISESMGLAGGPEQFF
. 15 TRBJ1-6 TRBV9 . TGTGCCAGCAGCGTAGCGGCAGGGCTCAACTCACCCCTCCACTTT CASSVAAGLNSPLHF
TRBD1 16 TRBJ1-6 TRBV19 . TGTGCCAGTAGTAGCTACCGACAGGGTTATAATTCACCCCTCCACTTT CASSSYRQGYNSPLHF
. 16 TRBJ1-3 TRBV29-1 few TGCAGCGTTGTAACGGTGACAGGACCAACTCGAAACACCATATATTTT CSVVTVTGPTRNTIYF
TRBD1 16 TRBJ1-3 TRBV5-1 many TGCGCCAGCAGCTTGGCTGGGCGGGACAGCGGAAACACCATATATTTT CASSLAGRDSGNTIYF
TRBD2 15 TRBJ2-3 TRBV28 many TGTGCCAGCAGGTTAGCGGGAGTGTCCACAGATACGCAGTATTTT CASRLAGVSTDTQYF
. 15 TRBJ2-1 TRBV3-1 few TGTGCCAGCAGCCAACGGACAGTATCCTACAATGAGCAGTTCTTC CASSQRTVSYNEQFF
. 14 TRBJ2-7 TRBV15 . TGTGCCACCAGCAGAGATAGTGGGAGCTACGAGCAGTACTTC CATSRDSGSYEQYF
. 14 TRBJ2-7 TRBV7-2 many TGTGCCAGCAGCCGGAGTTCAGCAGCCTACGAGCAGTACTTC CASSRSSAAYEQYF
. 14 TRBJ2-1 TRBV19 . TGTGCCAGTAGTATGGTGGCAGTTGGCAATGAGCAGTTCTTC CASSMVAVGNEQFF
TRBD2 14 TRBJ2-5 TRBV10-3 once TGTGCCACCAGTGACTCTAGCGGGCAAGGGACCCAGTACTTC CATSDSSGQGTQYF
. 13 TRBJ1-1 TRBV5-4 many TGTGCCAGCCACAGGGATATGAACACTGAAGCTTTCTTT CASHRDMNTEAFF
. 12 TRBJ2-7 TRBV2 . TGTGCCAGCAGTCTCCAACCACCTGAGCAGTACTTC CASSLQPPEQYF
. 12 TRBJ2-1 TRBV7-9 . TGTGCCAGTAATGACGGGGGCCATGAGCAGTTCTTC CASNDGGHEQFF
. 14 TRBJ2-1 TRBV28 . TGTGCCAGCAGTTTCCTTGGGCCACCCCCTGAGCAGTTCTTC CASSFLGPPPEQFF
. 13 TRBJ1-4 TRBV6-1 . TGTGCCAGCCGGGACATCTCTCGGGAAAAACTGGTTTTT CASRDISREKLVF
TRBD1 12 TRBJ1-1 TRBV30 . TGTGCCTGTGACAGGGTCCCCACTGAAGCTTTCTTT CACDRVPTEAFF
TRBD2 16 TRBJ2-3 TRBV19 once TGTGCCAGCAGGGTAGAAACGGGGGGGGGCACAGATACGCAGTATTTT CASRVETGGGTDTQYF
TRBD1 16 TRBJ1-2 TRBV10-1 . TGCGCCAGCAGCACCAAAGAGGGAGACAGGGTGGGAGGCTACACCTTC CASSTKEGDRVGGYTF
. 13 TRBJ1-2 TRBV2 . TGTGCCAGCAGCGCCGGGTCGACCTATGGCTACACCTTC CASSAGSTYGYTF
TRBD2 18 TRBJ2-5 TRBV2 many TGTGCCAGCAGTGAAGCGCGAACTAGCGGGGGGTTCGGTGAGACCCAGTACTTC CASSEARTSGGFGETQYF